The next 2 T cell receptor beta chains were all read from a single sample in a study of OX40 agonist ivuxolimab in advanced cancers. TCRdb's table, derived via immunoSEQ multiplex PCR, lists solely in-frame clones and lacks some. The table includes about 100,000 clones, 86% detected once. The material was CD4+ or CD8+ T cells sorted from blood, obtained in a trial of the OX40 agonist ivuxolimab. The receptors shown here come from an adult with an advanced solid tumor such as melanoma, head and neck, liver or kidney cancer.

The chain has TRBV11-3 and TRBJ2-3; 9 bases are a match to TRBD2. CDR3 size: 15 residues. V dropped 4 bases and J dropped 2; count of bases not matched to a gene: 4. The V gene's germline CDR1 is SGHNT and CDR2 YENEEA. CDR3 sequence: CASSYSGRSTDTQYF. The DNA of the CDR3 is TGTGCCAGCAGCTATAGCGGGAGATCCACAGATACGCAGTATTTT.

This chain connects TRBV6-5 to TRBJ2-5; D may be TRBD2 (5 bases). The J call may be mistaken, given a closer DNA end match to TRBJ2-7. CDR3 size: 14 residues. The V gene's germline CDR1 is MNHEY and CDR2 SVGAGI. The CDR3 is CASSGHGVGYEQYF. The CDR3 DNA follows: TGTGCCAGCAGTGGCCACGGGGTCGGGTACGAGCAGTACTTC.